The next 22 T cell receptor beta chains were all read from a single sample in a study of shared clonotypes between healthy human individuals. Profiled with immunoSEQ multiplex PCR; TCRdb holds only in-frame clones, not every one. The sample has 2 million to 2.5 million clones; 95% are singletons. Sequencing was done on a sample of naive CD4+ T cells sorted from blood. Indicated subset: CD45RA+ positively selected. These receptors came from a man aged 18-30 years in good health.

The chain employs TRBV6-5 and TRBJ2-3; D uncertain. The CDR3 extends over 14 amino acids. Germline-derived CDR1 and CDR2 are MNHEY and SVGAGI. Trimming pared 4 bases from V and 0 bases from J, leaving 8 bases between. CDR3 sequence (DNA): TGTGCCAGCAGTTGGGCCCATAGCACAGATACGCAGTATTTT. Translated: CASSWAHSTDTQYF.

With respect to this clone: The sample contains more than one DNA sequence encoding this CDR3. The chain employs TRBV30 and TRBJ2-1; TRBD2 is a possible D gene (6 bases). Germline values: CDR1 GTSNPN, CDR2 SVGIG (reference sequence). The V end lost 5 bases, the J end lost 0 bases, and 8 bases lay between the germline ends. The CDR3 sequence is 13 residues long. Written as DNA, the CDR3 is TGTGCCTGGCGGGGGAGCTCCTACAATGAGCAGTTCTTC. It encodes CAWRGSSYNEQFF.

As regards this clone: The sample has other DNA sequences that encode this CDR3 too. The rearrangement links TRBV5-4 to TRBJ1-5; possible D gene TRBD1, 5 bases. The CDR3 is 13 amino acids. In germline, CDR1 is SGHNT, CDR2 YYREEE (reference sequence). Trimming left V 0 bases short and J 4 bases short, with 5 bases between. This chain's CDR3 is CASSLAGNQPQHF. For the CDR3, the DNA is TGTGCCAGCAGCTTGGCAGGGAATCAGCCCCAGCATTTT.

Only one count was recorded for this clone. The chain has TRBV2 and TRBJ1-3; no clear D gene. Trimming removed 0 bases from V and 2 bases from J, with 8 bases in between. Germline assignment: CDR1 SNHLY and CDR2 FYNNEI. There are 15 residues in the CDR3. CDR3 DNA sequence: TGTGCCAGCAGTGAAGCAGGGCTTGCTGGAAACACCATATATTTT. Its protein is CASSEAGLAGNTIYF.

The V gene is TRBV19, the J gene TRBJ1-3, with D possibly TRBD1 on 5 matching bases. V gave up 5 bases and J gave up 3 bases, with 17 bases separating them. CDR1 LNHDA and CDR2 SQIVND come from the germline V gene (reference sequence). The CDR3 extends over 16 amino acids. The DNA for the CDR3 is TGTGCCAGTAGTCTCCTCATAGGACAACTTGGAAACACCATATATTTT. It translates to CASSLLIGQLGNTIYF.

The chain links TRBV7-9 to TRBJ1-1; no clear D gene. Trimming cost V 6 bases and J 0 bases, with 5 bases left between them. Germline loops: CDR1 SEHNR, CDR2 FQNEAQ (reference sequence). CDR3 length: 12 amino acids. The CDR3 DNA reads TGTGCCAGCAGGCCGCTGAACACTGAAGCTTTCTTT. It is translated as CASRPLNTEAFF.

The V gene is TRBV7-2, the J gene TRBJ2-5; 14 positions agree with TRBD2. Germline V gene sequence: CDR1 SGHTA, CDR2 FQGNSA. V dropped 5 bases and J dropped 5; count of bases not matched to a gene: 7. This CDR3 has 16 amino acids. CDR3 region: CASSLRLAGGRETQYF. The DNA for the CDR3 is TGTGCCAGCAGCCTTCGACTAGCGGGAGGGCGGGAGACCCAGTACTTC.

The CDR3, as DNA: TGTGCCAGCAGCTTTCCGGGAGCCAGCACAGATACGCAGTATTTT. The encoded protein is CASSFPGASTDTQYF. This chain uses TRBV7-2 with TRBJ2-3; tentative D call: TRBD2 (6 bases). V was trimmed by 3 bases and J by 0 bases, leaving 10 bases between them. Germline CDR1 and CDR2: SGHTA and FQGNSA. The CDR3 contains 15 residues.

The V call is TRBV7-2, the J call TRBJ2-2; D not certain. This CDR3 comprises 12 residues. Trimming shortened V by 6 bases and J by 4 bases, and 6 bases separated the two germline ends. CDR1 SGHTA and CDR2 FQGNSA come from the germline V gene. The CDR3 reads CASRTITGELFF. The CDR3 region has the DNA TGTGCCAGCAGGACAATCACCGGGGAGCTGTTTTTT.

This chain links TRBV14 with TRBJ2-4, with 8 positions matching TRBD1. The J segment lost 5 bases and the V segment lost 6 bases, leaving 18 bases of the junction unmatched. Germline assignment: CDR1 SGHDN and CDR2 FVKESK. CDR3 length: 18 amino acids. The CDR3 loop is CASSPITFNRDRQNIQYF. As DNA, the CDR3 is TGTGCCAGCAGTCCTATAACCTTTAACCGGGACAGGCAAAACATTCAGTACTTC.

Only a few counts were recorded for this clone. J is TRBJ1-2 and V is TRBV10-1; TRBD1 is a possible D gene (6 bases). The CDR3 covers 13 residues. V gave up 2 bases and J gave up 2 bases, with 6 bases separating them. Germline V CDR1 and CDR2: WNHNN, SYGVQD (reference sequence). The CDR3 loop reads CASSETGNYGYTF. CDR3 DNA sequence: TGCGCCAGCAGTGAGACAGGGAACTATGGCTACACCTTC.

This clone was detected once. V and J are TRBV4-1 and TRBJ1-5; the match to TRBD1 covers 8 bases. This CDR3 is built from 16 residues. V dropped 0 bases and J dropped 5; count of bases not matched to a gene: 6. Germline lookup yields CDR1 MGHRA and CDR2 YSYEKL. The CDR3 DNA reads TGCGCCAGCAGCCAAGAGGGGGCAGGGGGCTATCAGCCCCAGCATTTT. It is translated as CASSQEGAGGYQPQHF.

Notes on this clone: The junction and the germline gene differ at one end; a read error may be behind it. Within the sample, other DNA sequences also encode this same CDR3. The genes are TRBV5-1 and TRBJ2-7; 8 positions match TRBD2. This CDR3 has 16 amino acids. Germline loops: CDR1 SGHRS, CDR2 YFSETQ. CDR3 sequence: CASSPGAGRASGEQYF. CDR3 DNA sequence: TGCGCTAGCAGCCCCGGAGCCGGGAGGGCCTCTGGCGAGCAGTACTTC.

V and J are TRBV7-9 and TRBJ1-4, with 7 bases aligning to TRBD1. This CDR3 is built from 17 residues. The V and J ends lost 5 bases and 5 bases, in that order; junction bases with no gene match: 14. Germline lookup yields CDR1 SEHNR and CDR2 FQNEAQ (reference sequence). The CDR3 DNA follows: TGTGCCAGCAGCCAACAGGGACAGAGAGGGGAGAATGAAAAACTGTTTTTT. The encoded protein is CASSQQGQRGENEKLFF.

This clone appeared a single time. The rearrangement links TRBV5-6 to TRBJ1-1; 7 nucleotides line up with TRBD1. The CDR3 spans 14 residues. V gave up 3 bases and J gave up 4 bases; unmatched junction bases: 6. Germline V gene lookup returns CDR1 SGHDT and CDR2 YYEEEE. CDR3 sequence (DNA): TGTGCCAGCAGCTATTACAGGGGTGGCACTGAAGCTTTCTTT. Residues: CASSYYRGGTEAFF.

The rearrangement links TRBV11-2 to TRBJ2-1, with TRBD1 as a possible D gene (5 bases). This CDR3 has 14 residues. Germline lookup yields CDR1 SGHAT and CDR2 FQNNGV. V lost 2 bases, J lost 12 bases, and 17 bases lay in between. CDR3 DNA sequence: TGTGCCAGCAGCTTATCCCCCGGACAAGTTAGGCAGTTCTTC. Amino acids: CASSLSPGQVRQFF. The full variable domain, in which reference TRBV11-2 and TRBJ2-1 provide the parts outside the CDR3, is EAGVAQSPRYKIIEKRQSVAFWCNPISGHATLYWYQQILGQGPKLLIQFQNNGVVDDSQLPKDRFSAERLKGVDSTLKIQPAKLEDSAVYLCASSLSPGQVRQFFGPGTRLTVL.

The chain recombines TRBV6-1 with TRBJ1-1; no firm D call. Germline values: CDR1 MNHNS, CDR2 SASEGT. The CDR3 is 14 amino acids. V was pared by 6 bases and J by 1 base, with 12 bases between. The CDR3 is CASSPGRKNTEAFF. CDR3 sequence (DNA): TGTGCCAGCAGCCCTGGACGGAAGAACACTGAAGCTTTCTTT.

The chain recombines TRBV19 with TRBJ1-6, with D hard to call. The CDR3 loop spans 14 amino acids. Germline assignment: CDR1 LNHDA and CDR2 SQIVND (reference sequence). The V end was cut by 10 bases, the J end by 4 bases, with 14 bases between. The CDR3 sequence: CATADTAYNSPLHF. CDR3 nucleotides: TGTGCCACCGCCGACACCGCATATAATTCACCCCTCCACTTT.

The chain carries TRBV7-3 and TRBJ2-7; D may be TRBD2 (6 bases). This CDR3 has 14 amino acids. Trimming took off 1 base at V and 2 bases at J, with 9 bases between the two ends. Germline V gives CDR1 SGHTA, CDR2 FQGTGA. CDR3 residues: CASSLNGGAYEQYF. CDR3 in DNA: TGTGCCAGCAGCTTAAACGGGGGAGCCTACGAGCAGTACTTC. The full variable domain, completed using reference TRBV7-3 and TRBJ2-7, is GAGVSQTPSNKVTEKGKYVELRCDPISGHTALYWYRQSLGQGPEFLIYFQGTGAADDSGLPNDRFFAVRPEGSVSTLKIQRTERGDSAVYLCASSLNGGAYEQYFGPGTRLTVT.

The V and J genes are TRBV7-6 and TRBJ2-1; 7 nucleotides agree with TRBD2. V was clipped by 3 bases and J by 0 bases; unmatched bases: 2. This CDR3 is built from 15 residues. In germline, CDR1 is SGHVS, CDR2 FNYEAQ. The CDR3 sequence: CASSFRGDSYNEQFF. Here the CDR3 DNA reads TGTGCCAGCAGCTTTCGGGGGGACTCCTACAATGAGCAGTTCTTC.

The chain has TRBV15 and TRBJ1-3; D is undetermined. The CDR3 length is 13 residues. V gave up 0 bases and J gave up 4 bases, with 4 bases separating them. CDR1 is LNHNV, CDR2 YYDKDF, per germline (reference sequence). The CDR3 sequence: CATSRDPGNTIYF. CDR3 DNA: TGTGCCACCAGCAGAGATCCCGGAAACACCATATATTTT.

This rearrangement joins TRBV4-1 to TRBJ1-6, with 9 bases fitting TRBD1. This CDR3 region has 17 residues. Per germline, CDR1 MGHRA and CDR2 YSYEKL. V was clipped by 4 bases and J by 5 bases; unmatched bases: 9. The CDR3: CASSRNPGQGDNSPLHF. The CDR3 region has the DNA TGCGCCAGCAGCCGAAATCCGGGACAGGGAGATAATTCACCCCTCCACTTT.